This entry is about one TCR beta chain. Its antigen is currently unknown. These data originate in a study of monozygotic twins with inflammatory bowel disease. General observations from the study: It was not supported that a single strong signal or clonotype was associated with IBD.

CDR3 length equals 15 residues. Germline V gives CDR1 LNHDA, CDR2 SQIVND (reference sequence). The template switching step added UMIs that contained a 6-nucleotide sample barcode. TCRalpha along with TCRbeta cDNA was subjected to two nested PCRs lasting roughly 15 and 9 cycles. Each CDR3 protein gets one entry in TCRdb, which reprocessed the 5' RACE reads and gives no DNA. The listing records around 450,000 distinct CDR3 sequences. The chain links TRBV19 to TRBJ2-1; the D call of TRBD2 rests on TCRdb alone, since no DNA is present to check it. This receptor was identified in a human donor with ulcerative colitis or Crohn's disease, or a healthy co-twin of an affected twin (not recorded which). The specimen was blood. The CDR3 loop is CASSIVSGGAQEQFF.